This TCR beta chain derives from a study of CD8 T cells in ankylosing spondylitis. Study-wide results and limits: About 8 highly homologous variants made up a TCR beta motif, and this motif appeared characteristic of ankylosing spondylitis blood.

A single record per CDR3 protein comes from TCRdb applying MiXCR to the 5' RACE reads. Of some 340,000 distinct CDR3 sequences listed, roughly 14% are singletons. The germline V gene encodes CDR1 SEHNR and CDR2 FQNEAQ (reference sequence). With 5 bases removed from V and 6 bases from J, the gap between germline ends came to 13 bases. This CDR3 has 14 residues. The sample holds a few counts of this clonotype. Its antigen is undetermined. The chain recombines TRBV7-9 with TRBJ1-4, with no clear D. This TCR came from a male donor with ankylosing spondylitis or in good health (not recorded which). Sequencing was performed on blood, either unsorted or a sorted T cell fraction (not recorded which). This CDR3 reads CASSPPGVDEKLFF. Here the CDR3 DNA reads TGTGCCAGCAGCCCCCCCGGGGTGGATGAAAAACTGTTTTTT.